This TCR beta chain stems from a study of quantifying T cell responses using KT2 cells. The overall study: RNA was reverse transcribed with TCR alpha and beta constant-region primers. The second PCR was a qPCR stopped at a predetermined fluorescence threshold.

Germline trimming cut 6 bases from V and 5 bases from J; bases unmatched to any gene: 8. CDR1 is MNHEY, CDR2 SVGAGI, per germline. The length of the CDR3 is 15 residues. A single-stranded UMI oligo with SP2 sequence was ligated to cDNA 3' ends. An equimolar mix of RC1.1 and RC1.2 primed the beta chain across TRBC1 and TRBC2. TCRdb called the UMI-ligation and nested PCR reads again in MiXCR, with one record for every CDR3 protein. The table lists around 50,000 distinct CDR3 sequences, under 14% of them singletons. Findings of the study overall: Even the lowest spike-in, about one KT2 cell per 100,000 PBMC, yielded detectable KT2 sequences. KT2 clone alpha and beta sequence counts scaled linearly with input KT2 cell number.

Regarding this clonotype: Its target is not known.

Sequencing was done on a sample of PBMCs spiked with cells of the T cell clone KT2. The TCR comes from a human donor. The chain links TRBV6-5 to TRBJ2-1; the match to TRBD1 covers 9 bases. This chain's CDR3 is CASSSDRGLDNEQFF. The CDR3 nucleotides read TGTGCCAGCAGCTCGGACAGGGGATTAGACAATGAGCAGTTCTTC.